These 32 T cell receptor beta chains originate from one sample sequenced in a study of T cell responses to AZD1222 COVID-19 vaccine. Using immunoSEQ multiplex PCR, the repertoire was profiled, and TCRdb retains in-frame clones only, with some absent. Of 200,000 or so clones listed, 85% to 95% were seen once; the top ten hold 8.5% to 12%. Sample: peripheral blood, taken on day 0 of AZD1222 vaccination. These TCRs come from an adult in good health.

The CDR3 sequence: CAIGDLNYGYTF. CDR3 DNA sequence: TGTGCCATCGGAGACTTAAACTATGGCTACACCTTC. The chain employs TRBV10-3 and TRBJ1-2; D remains unclear. V was clipped by 8 bases and J by 2 bases, with 9 bases between them. The germline CDR1 and CDR2 sequences are ENHRY and SYGVKD. This CDR3 region has 12 residues.

This chain uses TRBV6-5 with TRBJ1-1; tentatively, D is TRBD1 (6 bases). This CDR3 comprises 13 residues. Trimming stripped 4 bases from V and 4 bases from J, with 10 bases between. In germline, CDR1 is MNHEY, CDR2 SVGAGI. CDR3 in amino acids: CASSLQGLTEAFF. DNA of the CDR3: TGTGCCAGCAGTTTACAGGGTCTCACTGAAGCTTTCTTT.

In DNA, the CDR3 is TGTGCCAGCTCACCACAGGGAGTGGGGAATTCACCCCTCCACTTT. Translated, it gives CASSPQGVGNSPLHF. V is TRBV18 and J is TRBJ1-6; no clear D gene. Per germline, CDR1 KGHSH and CDR2 LQKENI. V was shortened by 1 base and J by 7 bases, with 11 bases between the two germline ends. This CDR3 has 15 amino acids.

The gene calls are TRBV27 and TRBJ2-1; maybe TRBD2 (5 bases). Germline values: CDR1 MNHEY, CDR2 SMNVEV (reference sequence). The CDR3 length is 17 residues. The V and J ends lost 0 bases and 0 bases respectively, with 12 bases between them. The CDR3 DNA reads as TGTGCCAGCAGTTTATCTCCGGACTTGAACTCCTACAATGAGCAGTTCTTC. Translating it yields CASSLSPDLNSYNEQFF.

This CDR3 is CATSEGSNSNQPQHF. In DNA, the CDR3 is TGTGCCACCAGTGAAGGCAGCAATAGCAATCAGCCCCAGCATTTT. The rearrangement joins TRBV24-1 to TRBJ1-5; D gene uncertain. V lost 4 bases and J lost 0, with 9 bases in between. CDR1 is KGHDR, CDR2 SFDVKD, per germline. The CDR3 is 15 amino acids.

This clone was observed many times. V is TRBV27 and J is TRBJ1-2; 8 bases agree with TRBD1. Trimming took 5 bases from V and 4 from J; bases not matched to a gene: 12. This CDR3 is built from 16 residues. CDR1 and CDR2 from the germline V gene are MNHEY and SMNVEV (reference sequence). CDR3 sequence (DNA): TGTGCCAGCAGTCCCCTCCAAGACAGGGGTAGCTATGGCTACACCTTC. Amino acids: CASSPLQDRGSYGYTF.

The gene calls are TRBV7-9 and TRBJ2-7, with TRBD2 matching 7 bases. Per the germline V gene, CDR1 is SEHNR and CDR2 is FQNEAQ (reference sequence). The CDR3 runs 13 residues. J gave up 4 bases and V 3 bases, and 3 bases lay outside the gene matches. The CDR3 here is CASSLGGGYEQYF. CDR3 sequence (DNA): TGTGCCAGCAGCTTGGGGGGAGGGTACGAGCAGTACTTC.

The gene calls are TRBV5-6 and TRBJ1-2; 7 bases fit TRBD1. CDR3 length equals 16 residues. The V gene end was trimmed by 1 base and the J gene end by 3 bases; junction bases not matched to a gene: 9. Germline V gene lookup returns CDR1 SGHDT and CDR2 YYEEEE. CDR3 sequence (DNA): TGTGCCAGCAGCTTGTTGGGGACAGATACTGACTATGGCTACACCTTC. This sequence encodes CASSLLGTDTDYGYTF.

The V call is TRBV19, the J call TRBJ1-5, with 7 bases matching TRBD1. The V and J ends lost 9 bases and 0 bases, in that order; junction bases with no gene match: 8. The CDR3 covers 15 residues. Germline V lookup: CDR1 LNHDA, CDR2 SQIVND (reference sequence). CDR3 sequence (DNA): TGTGCCAGCAAGGGGGCTGATTATAGCAATCAGCCCCAGCATTTT. This sequence encodes CASKGADYSNQPQHF.

This clone was detected only a few times. CDR3 sequence reads: CASSQAISEKLFF. In DNA, the CDR3 is TGCGCCAGCAGCCAAGCAATCTCCGAAAAACTGTTTTTT. V is TRBV4-3 and J is TRBJ1-4; no reliable D call. Trimming took 1 base from V and 8 from J, leaving 8 bases between them. The CDR3 consists of 13 residues. CDR1 and CDR2 (germline): LGHNA, YSLEER.

The chain couples TRBV25-1 to TRBJ2-7; D remains ambiguous. Germline CDR1 is MGHDK and CDR2 is SYGVNS. V lost 5 bases to trimming and J lost 0 bases, with 11 bases between them. The CDR3 is 14 residues long. For the CDR3, the DNA is TGTGCCAGCAGTCCATGGACGGGCTCCTACGAGCAGTACTTC. It encodes CASSPWTGSYEQYF.

The rearrangement joins TRBV6-5 to TRBJ1-4; 8 bases map to TRBD1. The V gene end was trimmed by 2 bases and the J gene end by 7 bases; junction bases not matched to a gene: 6. Germline values: CDR1 MNHEY, CDR2 SVGAGI. This CDR3 is built from 15 residues. The CDR3 DNA reads TGTGCCAGCAGTTACGCCGACAGGGGCGGTGAAAAACTGTTTTTT. Amino acid sequence: CASSYADRGGEKLFF.

This chain links TRBV6-1 with TRBJ1-3, with D unclear. V gave up 2 bases and J gave up 2 bases, with 7 bases separating them. The CDR3 contains 14 residues. Germline V gene data show CDR1 as MNHNS and CDR2 as SASEGT. The CDR3 protein is CASSELQTGNTIYF. CDR3 sequence (DNA): TGTGCCAGCAGTGAACTCCAGACTGGAAACACCATATATTTT.

In this sample, this clone turned up once. The CDR3: CASRGLGNTIYF. In DNA, the CDR3 is TGTGCCAGCAGAGGGCTTGGAAACACCATATATTTT. The chain carries TRBV27 and TRBJ1-3; D remains ambiguous. V was shortened by 6 bases and J by 3 bases, with 6 bases between the two germline ends. Germline-derived CDR1 and CDR2 are MNHEY and SMNVEV (reference sequence). The CDR3 is 12 residues long.

This clone occurred once. This chain links TRBV6-5 with TRBJ1-2; possibly TRBD1 for D (5 bases). Germline assignment: CDR1 MNHEY and CDR2 SVGAGI. The CDR3 runs to 15 residues. V shed 6 bases and J shed 4 bases, with 18 bases lying between them. The CDR3 nucleotides are TGTGCCAGCAGCCGAAACCTCGGGGGACCCTATGGCTACACCTTC. Protein sequence: CASSRNLGGPYGYTF.

The chain uses TRBV3-1 (or the pseudogene TRBV3-2) and TRBJ2-7; 7 bases match TRBD1. The germline gives CDR1 LGHDT, CDR2 YNNKEL (reference sequence). The V segment lost 1 base and the J segment 7 bases; nucleotides outside the gene matches: 7. The length of the CDR3 is 14 residues. The CDR3 DNA is TGTGCCAGCAGCCAAGCAAGGGGGCTGGTTGAGCAGTACTTC. Translation gives CASSQARGLVEQYF.

V gene TRBV7-2 combines with J gene TRBJ2-7, with 9 nucleotides matching TRBD2. This CDR3 is 14 amino acids long. Trimming took 1 base from V and 7 from J; bases not matched to a gene: 5. Germline V gene sequence: CDR1 SGHTA, CDR2 FQGNSA. The CDR3, as DNA: TGTGCCAGCAGCTTAGAGGGTAGCGGGAGAGAGCAGTACTTC. It translates to CASSLEGSGREQYF.

The rearrangement uses TRBV7-9 and TRBJ1-1, with D unclear. V lost 1 base, J lost 6 bases, and 9 bases lay in between. CDR1 and CDR2 from the germline V gene are SEHNR and FQNEAQ (reference sequence). The CDR3 consists of 13 residues. The CDR3 DNA reads as TGTGCCAGCAGCTTAGAAGGCCCCCCTGAAGCTTTCTTT. Its translation is CASSLEGPPEAFF.

This chain uses TRBV28 with TRBJ2-1; D is unclear. V dropped 4 bases and J dropped 6 bases, with 19 bases sitting between them. The CDR3 has 16 amino acids. Germline assignment: CDR1 MDHEN and CDR2 SYDVKM. DNA of the CDR3: TGTGCCAGCAGTTGGCGCGGCGGTCTAAGGGTCAATGAGCAGTTCTTC. Its translation is CASSWRGGLRVNEQFF.

The rearrangement uses TRBV4-1 and TRBJ2-1, with D unclear. Germline V gene data show CDR1 as MGHRA and CDR2 as YSYEKL. Trimming pared 0 bases from V and 5 bases from J, leaving 11 bases between. The CDR3 contains 15 residues. The chain's CDR3 is CASSQDKDTDNEQFF. The CDR3 bases are TGCGCCAGCAGCCAAGATAAAGATACGGACAATGAGCAGTTCTTC.

V and J are TRBV10-1 and TRBJ1-2, with no clear D. The CDR3 is 13 amino acids. The V end lost 0 bases, the J end lost 6 bases, and 8 bases lay between the germline ends. CDR1 is WNHNN, CDR2 SYGVQD, per germline (reference sequence). CDR3 sequence: CASSESARDGYTF. CDR3 nucleotides: TGCGCCAGCAGTGAGTCGGCCCGGGATGGCTACACCTTC.

Only one count was recorded for this clone. This chain connects TRBV5-4 to TRBJ1-4; perhaps TRBD1 as D (6 bases). The CDR3 runs to 14 residues. Trimming pared 4 bases from V and 8 bases from J, leaving 15 bases between. CDR1 is SGHNT and CDR2 is YYREEE in the germline V gene (reference sequence). Here the CDR3 reads CASSPGQRGEKLFF. The CDR3 DNA reads as TGTGCCAGCAGCCCTGGACAGCGAGGGGAAAAACTGTTTTTT.

The V and J genes are TRBV28 and TRBJ1-1; the D gene is possibly TRBD1 (5 bases). This CDR3 comprises 15 residues. V was shortened by 3 bases and J by 2 bases, with 13 bases between the two germline ends. Germline CDR1 and CDR2: MDHEN and SYDVKM. CDR3 sequence reads: CASSFAGMKNTEAFF. The CDR3 nucleotides are TGTGCCAGCAGTTTTGCAGGGATGAAAAACACTGAAGCTTTCTTT.

The rearrangement joins TRBV27 to TRBJ2-7, with 8 nucleotides matching TRBD2. Trimming cost V 6 bases and J 0 bases; bases outside gene matches: 4. This CDR3 has 14 residues. CDR1 MNHEY and CDR2 SMNVEV come from the germline V gene (reference sequence). DNA of the CDR3: TGTGCCAGCAGGATTAGCGGGGCCTCCTACGAGCAGTACTTC. This translates into CASRISGASYEQYF.

The chain combines TRBV7-8 with TRBJ2-1; 7 nucleotides match TRBD1. The V segment lost 1 base and the J segment 8 bases; nucleotides outside the gene matches: 5. The CDR3 is made up of 14 amino acids. Germline lookup yields CDR1 SGHVS and CDR2 FQNEAQ. This CDR3 reads CASSLEFGTDEQFF. For the CDR3, the DNA is TGTGCCAGCAGCTTAGAGTTTGGGACAGATGAGCAGTTCTTC.

Worth noting for this clone: One junction end disagrees with the germline gene, perhaps due to a read error. V is TRBV4-1 and J is TRBJ1-1; 7 bases align to TRBD1. CDR1 is MGHRA and CDR2 is YSYEKL in the germline V gene. The CDR3 is made up of 18 amino acids. This CDR3 reads CASSEIFARDRLKTEAFF. The CDR3 DNA reads TGCGCCAGCAGCGAAATTTTCGCTCGGGACAGATTGAAAACTGAAGCTTTCTTT.

The chain links TRBV27 to TRBJ1-6; D perhaps matches TRBD1 (5 bases). This CDR3 has 13 residues. Per germline, CDR1 MNHEY and CDR2 SMNVEV (reference sequence). Trimming left V 6 bases short and J 9 bases short, with 12 bases between. The CDR3 bases are TGTGCCAGCAGGCAGGGTGGCAGTTCACCCCTCCACTTT. Translating gives CASRQGGSSPLHF.

V usage is TRBV7-6 and J usage is TRBJ2-1; the D gene is possibly TRBD2 (6 bases). This CDR3 is built from 16 residues. V was pared by 2 bases and J by 3 bases, with 14 bases between. The germline gives CDR1 SGHVS, CDR2 FNYEAQ. DNA of the CDR3: TGTGCCAGCAGCTTAAAAACTATAGCGGACTACAATGAGCAGTTCTTC. Its translation is CASSLKTIADYNEQFF.

V gene TRBV5-1 combines with J gene TRBJ1-2, with unresolved D. This CDR3 comprises 15 residues. Trimming cost V 4 bases and J 0 bases, with 13 bases left between them. From germline, CDR1 is SGHRS and CDR2 YFSETQ. CDR3: CASSPSLVANYGYTF. The CDR3 DNA is TGCGCCAGCAGCCCCTCGTTGGTAGCTAACTATGGCTACACCTTC.

The chain links TRBV30 to TRBJ1-4; tentative D call: TRBD1 (6 bases). This CDR3 region has 16 residues. From germline, CDR1 is GTSNPN and CDR2 SVGIG (reference sequence). Deletions cut 2 bases from V and 6 bases from J, with 19 bases between. CDR3 sequence (DNA): TGTGCCTGGAGTAGGTTTTTTGGGGGCGGATATGAAAAACTGTTTTTT. Protein sequence: CAWSRFFGGGYEKLFF.

This clone was observed a single time. The chain employs TRBV29-1 and TRBJ2-2; TRBD1 matches at 8 bases. Per the germline V gene, CDR1 is SQVTM and CDR2 is ANQGSEA. Trimming cost V 2 bases and J 2 bases; bases outside gene matches: 1. This CDR3 contains 14 residues. This CDR3 reads CSVEQGANTGELFF. CDR3 coding DNA: TGCAGCGTTGAACAGGGGGCCAACACCGGGGAGCTGTTTTTT.

The chain couples TRBV6-5 to TRBJ1-5, with D unclear. Per the germline V gene, CDR1 is MNHEY and CDR2 is SVGAGI. The germline V and J ends were trimmed by 0 bases and 0 bases, with 6 bases remaining between them. The CDR3 is made up of 15 amino acids. CDR3 in amino acids: CASSYSDGSNQPQHF. The CDR3 coding sequence is TGTGCCAGCAGTTACTCAGACGGTAGCAATCAGCCCCAGCATTTT.